The clone carrying this TCR beta chain was observed many times. Its matching antigen is unknown. The TCRbeta library was prepared with unique molecular identifiers. TCRdb processed the PCR reads anew with MiXCR; each CDR3 protein has one entry. The sample carries around 300,000 distinct CDR3 sequences, 9.5% to 13% recorded once. The entry originates in a study of T-cell reconstitution after alpha-beta-depleted transplantation in children. Study conclusions and caveats: After transplant, high TCRbeta diversity at day 60 in some patients arose from surviving recipient T cells and thymic progenitors. One year post-transplant, T-cell counts and diversity were largely derived from T cells produced anew.

The germline V gene encodes CDR1 SEHNR and CDR2 FQNEAQ (reference sequence). The CDR3 contains 17 residues. Trimming removed 2 bases from V and 6 bases from J, with 21 bases in between. Material: peripheral blood, obtained 180 days after TCRalphabeta/CD19-depleted stem cell transplant. This sequence was found in a male patient aged 2-10 years who had a stem cell transplant for chronic granulomatous disease, so the T cells may come from the graft donor. This chain uses TRBV7-9 with TRBJ2-3; tentative D call: TRBD1 (5 bases). Here the CDR3 DNA reads TGTGCCAGCAGCTTAAGTAGGGGTGGAGCCATTACTGATACGCAGTATTTT. Translated: CASSLSRGGAITDTQYF.